What follows describes a single TCR beta chain. Its antigen is as yet unknown. The data are from a study of T cell repertoires in cytomegalovirus infection. Turning to the study itself: Recently identified HLA-C-restricted CMV epitopes and well-studied HLA-B-restricted CMV epitopes were used by the study. Study-level points and caveats: Dominating the ex vivo response were TCR beta clonotypes that were CMV-specific and HLA-C-restricted. Summed frequency of shared TCR beta families picked out CMV carriers who also had the relevant HLA.

TCRdb recomputed calls from the reads with MiXCR, one row per CDR3 protein. The sample has 680,000 or so distinct CDR3 sequences; 30% to 40% are singletons. This CDR3 region has 12 residues. CDR1 is LGHNT, CDR2 FRNRAP, per germline. Between the trimmed V and J ends, which lost 6 bases and 6 bases, there was a span of 9 bases. This chain connects TRBV12-5 to TRBJ1-5; weak D call: TRBD1 (6 bases). The TCR comes from a human donor in good health (CMV status not recorded). Some clones in this sample may be carry-over from other donors' samples. The sample in question was cultured PBMCs, obtained from culture after CMV antigen stimulation. CDR3 sequence: CASGRRGQPQHF. The CDR3 nucleotides read TGTGCTAGTGGCCGCAGGGGTCAGCCCCAGCATTTT. The complete variable domain, with remaining parts taken from reference TRBV12-5 and TRBJ1-5, reads DARVTQTPRHKVTEMGQEVTMRCQPILGHNTVFWYRQTMMQGLELLAYFRNRAPLDDSGMPKDRFSAEMPDATLATLKIQPSEPRDSAVYFCASGRRGQPQHFGDGTRLSIL.